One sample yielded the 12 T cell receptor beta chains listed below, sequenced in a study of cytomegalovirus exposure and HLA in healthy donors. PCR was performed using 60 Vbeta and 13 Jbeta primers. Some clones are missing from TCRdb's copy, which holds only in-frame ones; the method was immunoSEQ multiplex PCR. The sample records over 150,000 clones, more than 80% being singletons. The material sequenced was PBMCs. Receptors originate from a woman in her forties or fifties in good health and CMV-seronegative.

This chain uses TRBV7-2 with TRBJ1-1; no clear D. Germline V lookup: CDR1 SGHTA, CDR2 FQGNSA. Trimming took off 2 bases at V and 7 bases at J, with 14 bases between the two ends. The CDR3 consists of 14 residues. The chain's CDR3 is CASSLSRRASEAFF. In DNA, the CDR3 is TGTGCCAGCAGCTTAAGTCGGAGGGCGAGTGAAGCTTTCTTT.

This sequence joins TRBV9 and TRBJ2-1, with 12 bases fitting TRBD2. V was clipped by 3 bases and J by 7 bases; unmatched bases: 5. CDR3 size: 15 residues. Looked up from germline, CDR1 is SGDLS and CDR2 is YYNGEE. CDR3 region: CASSARLAGDNEQFF. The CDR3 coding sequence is TGTGCCAGCAGCGCCCGACTAGCGGGGGATAATGAGCAGTTCTTC.

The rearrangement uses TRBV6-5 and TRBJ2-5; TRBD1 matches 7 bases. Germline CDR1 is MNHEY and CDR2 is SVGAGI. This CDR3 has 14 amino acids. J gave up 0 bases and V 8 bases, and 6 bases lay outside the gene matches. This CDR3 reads CASLQTGDQETQYF. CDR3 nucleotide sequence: TGTGCCAGCTTACAAACAGGGGACCAAGAGACCCAGTACTTC.

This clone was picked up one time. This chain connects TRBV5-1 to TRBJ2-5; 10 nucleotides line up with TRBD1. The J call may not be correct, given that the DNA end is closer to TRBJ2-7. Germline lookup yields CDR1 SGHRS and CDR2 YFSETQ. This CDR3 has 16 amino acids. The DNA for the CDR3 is TGCGCCAGCAGCTTGGGTTTTGGGACAGGGGCCTACGAGCAGTACTTC. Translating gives CASSLGFGTGAYEQYF.

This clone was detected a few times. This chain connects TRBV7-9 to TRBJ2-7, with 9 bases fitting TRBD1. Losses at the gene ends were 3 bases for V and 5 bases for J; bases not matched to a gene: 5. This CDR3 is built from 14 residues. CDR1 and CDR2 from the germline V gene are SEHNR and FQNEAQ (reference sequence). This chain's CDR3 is CASSFRTGAHEQYF. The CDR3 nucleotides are TGTGCCAGCAGCTTTCGGACAGGGGCCCACGAGCAGTACTTC.

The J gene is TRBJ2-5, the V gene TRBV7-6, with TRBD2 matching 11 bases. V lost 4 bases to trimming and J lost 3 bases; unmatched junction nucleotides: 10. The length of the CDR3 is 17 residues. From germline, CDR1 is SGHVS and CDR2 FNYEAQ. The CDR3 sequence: CASSSSPTSGKKETQYF. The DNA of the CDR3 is TGTGCCAGCAGCTCCTCACCGACTAGCGGGAAAAAAGAGACCCAGTACTTC.

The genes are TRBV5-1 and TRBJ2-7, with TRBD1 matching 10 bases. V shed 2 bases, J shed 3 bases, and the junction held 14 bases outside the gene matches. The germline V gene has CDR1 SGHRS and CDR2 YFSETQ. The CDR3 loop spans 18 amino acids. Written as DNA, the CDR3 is TGCGCCAGCAGCTTTGGGCTTATTGGGACAGGGGATAGCTACGAGCAGTACTTC. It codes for CASSFGLIGTGDSYEQYF.

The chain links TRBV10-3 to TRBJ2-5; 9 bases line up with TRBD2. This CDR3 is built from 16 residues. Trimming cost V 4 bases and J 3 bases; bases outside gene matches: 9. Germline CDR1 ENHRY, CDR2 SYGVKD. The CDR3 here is CAISGYSGGLKETQYF. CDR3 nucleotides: TGTGCCATCAGTGGGTATAGCGGGGGATTAAAAGAGACCCAGTACTTC.

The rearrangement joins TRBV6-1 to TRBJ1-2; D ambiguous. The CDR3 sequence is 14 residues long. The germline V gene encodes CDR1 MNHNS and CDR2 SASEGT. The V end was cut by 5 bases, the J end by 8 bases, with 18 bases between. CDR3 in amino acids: CASSLGRSGNGYTF. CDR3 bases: TGTGCCAGCAGTCTCGGACGGTCCGGGAACGGCTACACCTTC.

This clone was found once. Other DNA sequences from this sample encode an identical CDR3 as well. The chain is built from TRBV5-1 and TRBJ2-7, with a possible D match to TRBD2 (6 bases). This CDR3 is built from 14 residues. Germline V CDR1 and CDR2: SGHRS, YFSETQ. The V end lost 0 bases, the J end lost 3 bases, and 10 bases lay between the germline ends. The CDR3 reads CASSLGSGSYEQYF. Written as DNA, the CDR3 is TGCGCCAGCAGCTTGGGGTCCGGGAGCTACGAGCAGTACTTC.

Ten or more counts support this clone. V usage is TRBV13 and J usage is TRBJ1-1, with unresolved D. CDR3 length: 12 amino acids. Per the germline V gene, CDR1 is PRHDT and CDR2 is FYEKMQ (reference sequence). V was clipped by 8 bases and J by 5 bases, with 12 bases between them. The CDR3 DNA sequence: TGTGCCAGCCGCCTCGGTGCGACTGAAGCTTTCTTT. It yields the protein CASRLGATEAFF.

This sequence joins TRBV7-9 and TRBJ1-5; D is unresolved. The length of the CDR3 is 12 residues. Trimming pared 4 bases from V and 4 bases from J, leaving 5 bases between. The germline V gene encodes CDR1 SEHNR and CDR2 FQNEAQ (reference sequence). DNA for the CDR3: TGTGCCAGCAGCTCCATGAATCAGCCCCAGCATTTT. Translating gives CASSSMNQPQHF.